This TCR beta chain was found in a study of blood T cell repertoires in COVID-19. Across the study: The United States, Italy and Spain supplied acute and convalescent COVID-19 samples. The analysed material was cDNA or gDNA that came from T cells, B-cell-depleted T cells, or PBMCs.

This clone was picked up a small number of times. This CDR3 region has 14 residues. With 3 bases removed from V and 0 bases from J, the gap between germline ends came to 12 bases. Germline lookup yields CDR1 GTSNPN and CDR2 SVGIG (reference sequence). Across 20 to 25 US areas, participants ranged in age from 18 to 89 years. As handled by the study authors: Reference gene primers were amplified, and this amplification served to estimate nucleated cell counts. Assay used: immunoSEQ multiplex PCR; TCRdb lists only in-frame clones, some missing. V and J calls and clone size are those listed in that table; D and trimming were worked out from the DNA. This sample has 150,000 or so clones, with about 80% found just once.

Specimen: PBMCs or T cells enriched from blood (not recorded which). This chain links TRBV30 with TRBJ2-7, with D perhaps TRBD1 (6 bases). The TCR comes from a woman aged 55 to 70 who had recovered from COVID-19. CDR3: CAWRAGTHSYEQYF. In DNA form, the CDR3 reads TGTGCCTGGAGAGCCGGGACACACTCCTACGAGCAGTACTTC.